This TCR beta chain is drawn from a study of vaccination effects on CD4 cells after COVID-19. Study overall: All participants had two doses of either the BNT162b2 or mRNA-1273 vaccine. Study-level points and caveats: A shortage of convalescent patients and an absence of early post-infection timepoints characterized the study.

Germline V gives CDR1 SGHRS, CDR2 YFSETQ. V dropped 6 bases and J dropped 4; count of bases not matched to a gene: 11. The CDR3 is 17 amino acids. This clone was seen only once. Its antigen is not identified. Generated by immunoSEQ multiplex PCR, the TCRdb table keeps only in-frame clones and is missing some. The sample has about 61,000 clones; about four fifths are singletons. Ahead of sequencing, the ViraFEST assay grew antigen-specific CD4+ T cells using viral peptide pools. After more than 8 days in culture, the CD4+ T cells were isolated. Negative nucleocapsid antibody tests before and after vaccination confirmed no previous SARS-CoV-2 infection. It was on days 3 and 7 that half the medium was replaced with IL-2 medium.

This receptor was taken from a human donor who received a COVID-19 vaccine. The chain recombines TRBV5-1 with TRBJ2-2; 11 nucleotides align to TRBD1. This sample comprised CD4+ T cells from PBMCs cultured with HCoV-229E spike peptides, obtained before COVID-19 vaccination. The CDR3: CASTPRTGTGGTGELFF. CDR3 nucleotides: TGCGCCAGCACCCCCCGTACCGGGACAGGGGGCACCGGGGAGCTGTTTTTT.